This T cell receptor (beta chain) came from a study of blood T cell repertoires in COVID-19. The overall study: The cDNA or gDNA used as material had been derived from T cells, B-cell-depleted T cells, or PBMCs.

Per the germline V gene, CDR1 is MNHEY and CDR2 is SVGAGI. CDR3 length: 14 amino acids. Trimming shortened V by 6 bases and J by 7 bases, and 16 bases separated the two germline ends. Per the original methods: Reference gene primer amplification gave estimated nucleated cell counts. Clones were sequenced by immunoSEQ multiplex PCR, and TCRdb holds only the in-frame ones, with some missing. Clonal size and the V and J genes are those of that table, whereas D and trimming came from the DNA. Among over 150,000 clones listed, roughly 84% were seen once. V gene TRBV6-5 combines with J gene TRBJ2-1; possible D gene TRBD1, 5 bases. The sample consisted of peripheral blood. The sequence derives from a man aged 18 to 35 with active or convalescent COVID-19. In DNA form, the CDR3 reads TGTGCCAGCAGCAGATTAGACAGTAATAATGAGCAGTTCTTC. It translates to CASSRLDSNNEQFF.